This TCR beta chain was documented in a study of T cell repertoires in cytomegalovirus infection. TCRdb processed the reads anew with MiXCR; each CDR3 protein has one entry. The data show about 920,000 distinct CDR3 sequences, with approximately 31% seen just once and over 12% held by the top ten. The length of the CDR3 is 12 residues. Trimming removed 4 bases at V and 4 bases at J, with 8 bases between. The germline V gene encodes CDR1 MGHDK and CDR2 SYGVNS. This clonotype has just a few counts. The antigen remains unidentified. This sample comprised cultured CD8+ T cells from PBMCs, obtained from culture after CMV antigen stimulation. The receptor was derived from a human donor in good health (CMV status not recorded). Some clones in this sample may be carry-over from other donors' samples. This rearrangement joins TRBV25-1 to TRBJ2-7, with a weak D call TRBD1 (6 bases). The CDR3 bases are TGTGCCAGCAGTGTAACAGGGTACGAGCAGTACTTC. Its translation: CASSVTGYEQYF.